A selection of T cell receptor beta chains follows, all from one sample in a study of cytomegalovirus exposure and HLA in healthy donors. TCRdb keeps only in-frame clones here, not all; method: immunoSEQ multiplex PCR. The sample lists under 200,000 clones, just under 90% seen once, with 4.2% in the top ten. Source material: PBMCs. All receptors come from a man younger than 35 in good health and CMV-seropositive. Each CDR3 is given with its conserved first and last residue. D genes are given only for firm matches. Size is omitted from some rows. Given values are once, few, many or a class for expanded clones.

abundance: .; d_gene: TRBD2; v_gene: TRBV29-1; j_gene: TRBJ2-1; CDR3aa: CSGGKREGPYNEQFF; CDR3nt: TGCAGCGGGGGGAAGCGGGAGGGCCCCTACAATGAGCAGTTCTTC
abundance: .; d_gene: .; v_gene: TRBV18; j_gene: TRBJ2-7; CDR3aa: CASSPGREPYEQYF; CDR3nt: TGTGCCAGCTCACCCGGACGGGAGCCCTACGAGCAGTACTTC
abundance: .; d_gene: .; v_gene: TRBV6-1; j_gene: TRBJ2-2; CDR3aa: CASIKEVTGELFF; CDR3nt: TGTGCCAGCATAAAGGAGGTCACCGGGGAGCTGTTTTTT
abundance: few; d_gene: .; v_gene: TRBV19; j_gene: TRBJ1-5; CDR3aa: CASSIRAGEGNQPQHF; CDR3nt: TGTGCCAGTAGTATTAGGGCAGGGGAAGGCAATCAGCCCCAGCATTTT
abundance: .; d_gene: TRBD2; v_gene: TRBV5-1; j_gene: TRBJ2-7; CDR3aa: CASSLAPGLAGDEQYF; CDR3nt: TGCGCCAGCAGCTTGGCGCCGGGACTAGCGGGAGACGAGCAGTACTTC
abundance: .; d_gene: .; v_gene: TRBV27; j_gene: TRBJ1-5; CDR3aa: CASSVTGNNQPQHF; CDR3nt: TGTGCCAGCAGCGTAACAGGGAACAATCAGCCCCAGCATTTT
abundance: .; d_gene: .; v_gene: TRBV5-6; j_gene: TRBJ2-7; CDR3aa: CASSLGVREQAYEQYF; CDR3nt: TGTGCCAGCAGCTTAGGGGTGCGGGAACAAGCCTACGAGCAGTACTTC
abundance: .; d_gene: .; v_gene: TRBV29-1; j_gene: TRBJ1-2; CDR3aa: CSGGEQNYGYTF; CDR3nt: TGCAGCGGGGGGGAGCAGAACTATGGCTACACCTTC
abundance: .; d_gene: .; v_gene: TRBV5-6; j_gene: TRBJ2-2; CDR3aa: CASSLQAGNTGELFF; CDR3nt: TGTGCCAGCAGCTTGCAGGCGGGGAACACCGGGGAGCTGTTTTTT
abundance: .; d_gene: .; v_gene: TRBV7-6; j_gene: TRBJ2-5; CDR3aa: CASSLGTVQETQYF; CDR3nt: TGTGCCAGCAGCTTAGGGACAGTTCAAGAGACCCAGTACTTC
abundance: .; d_gene: TRBD2; v_gene: TRBV11-2; j_gene: TRBJ2-1; CDR3aa: CASSRLFAGDNEQFF; CDR3nt: TGTGCCAGCAGCCGTTTATTTGCGGGAGATAATGAGCAGTTCTTC
abundance: .; d_gene: .; v_gene: TRBV7-8; j_gene: TRBJ1-1; CDR3aa: CASSTTNMNTEAFF; CDR3nt: TGTGCCAGCAGCACGACAAACATGAACACTGAAGCTTTCTTT
abundance: .; d_gene: TRBD2; v_gene: TRBV25-1; j_gene: TRBJ2-5; CDR3aa: CASSEFGASGYQETQYF; CDR3nt: TGTGCCAGCAGTGAATTCGGCGCTAGCGGGTACCAAGAGACCCAGTACTTC
abundance: once; d_gene: .; v_gene: TRBV11-3; j_gene: TRBJ2-5; CDR3aa: CASSPSDRQETQYF; CDR3nt: TGTGCCAGCAGCCCGTCGGACAGACAAGAGACCCAGTACTTC
abundance: .; d_gene: .; v_gene: TRBV19; j_gene: TRBJ1-5; CDR3aa: CASSIARGNQPQHF; CDR3nt: TGTGCCAGTAGTATAGCCAGGGGCAATCAGCCCCAGCATTTT
abundance: .; d_gene: .; v_gene: TRBV11-3; j_gene: TRBJ2-3; CDR3aa: CASSLEGVGGLPDTQYF; CDR3nt: TGTGCCAGCAGCTTAGAGGGCGTGGGAGGCCTCCCAGATACGCAGTATTTT
abundance: .; d_gene: .; v_gene: TRBV6-1; j_gene: TRBJ2-7; CDR3aa: CASSTPRGYNYEQYF; CDR3nt: TGTGCCAGCAGTACCCCTCGCGGATACAACTACGAGCAGTACTTC
abundance: .; d_gene: .; v_gene: TRBV6-6; j_gene: TRBJ2-2; CDR3aa: CASSRYRVKNTGELFF; CDR3nt: TGTGCCAGCAGCCGGTACCGGGTCAAGAACACCGGGGAGCTGTTTTTT
abundance: .; d_gene: .; v_gene: TRBV5-6; j_gene: TRBJ2-2; CDR3aa: CASSFWGSGELFF; CDR3nt: TGTGCCAGCAGCTTCTGGGGCTCCGGGGAGCTGTTTTTT
abundance: .; d_gene: .; v_gene: TRBV7-8; j_gene: TRBJ2-3; CDR3aa: CASSPQRVSTDTQYF; CDR3nt: TGTGCCAGCAGCCCCCAGCGGGTGAGCACAGATACGCAGTATTTT
abundance: .; d_gene: TRBD2; v_gene: TRBV11-2; j_gene: TRBJ2-3; CDR3aa: CASSLVGASGTDTQYF; CDR3nt: TGTGCCAGCAGCTTAGTTGGGGCTAGCGGGACAGATACGCAGTATTTT